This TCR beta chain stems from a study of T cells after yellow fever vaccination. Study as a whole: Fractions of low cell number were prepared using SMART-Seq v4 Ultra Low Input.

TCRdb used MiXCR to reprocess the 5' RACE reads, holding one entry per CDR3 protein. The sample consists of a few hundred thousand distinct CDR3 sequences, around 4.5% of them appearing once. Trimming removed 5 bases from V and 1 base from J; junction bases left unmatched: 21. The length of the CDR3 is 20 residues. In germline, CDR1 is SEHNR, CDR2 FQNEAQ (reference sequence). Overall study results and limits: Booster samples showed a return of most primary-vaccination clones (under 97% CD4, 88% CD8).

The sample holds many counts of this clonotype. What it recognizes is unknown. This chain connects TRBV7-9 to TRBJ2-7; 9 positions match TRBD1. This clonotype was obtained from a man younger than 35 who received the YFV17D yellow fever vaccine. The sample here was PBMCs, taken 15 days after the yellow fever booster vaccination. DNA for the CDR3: TGTGCCAGCAGCCAGACGCGGGAACTGTTTGGGACAGGGAAATCCTACGAGCAGTACTTC. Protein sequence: CASSQTRELFGTGKSYEQYF.